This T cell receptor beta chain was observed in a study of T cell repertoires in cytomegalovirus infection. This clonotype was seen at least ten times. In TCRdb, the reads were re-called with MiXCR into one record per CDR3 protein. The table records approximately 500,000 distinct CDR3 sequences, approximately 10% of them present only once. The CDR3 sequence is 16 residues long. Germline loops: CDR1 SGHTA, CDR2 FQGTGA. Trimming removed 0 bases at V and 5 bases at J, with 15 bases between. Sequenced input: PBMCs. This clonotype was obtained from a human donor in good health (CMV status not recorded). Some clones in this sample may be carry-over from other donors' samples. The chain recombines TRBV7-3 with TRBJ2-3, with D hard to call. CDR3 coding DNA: TGTGCCAGCAGCTTAACGAACCAGGACGCCGGAGATACGCAGTATTTT. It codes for CASSLTNQDAGDTQYF.